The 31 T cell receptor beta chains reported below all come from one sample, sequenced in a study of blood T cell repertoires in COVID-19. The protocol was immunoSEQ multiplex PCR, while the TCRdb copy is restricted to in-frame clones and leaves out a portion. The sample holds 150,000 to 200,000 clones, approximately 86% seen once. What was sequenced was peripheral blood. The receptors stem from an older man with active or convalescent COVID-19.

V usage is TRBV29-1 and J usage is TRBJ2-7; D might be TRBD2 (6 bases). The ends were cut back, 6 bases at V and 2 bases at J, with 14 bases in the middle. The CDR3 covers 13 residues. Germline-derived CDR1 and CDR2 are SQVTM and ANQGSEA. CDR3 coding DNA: TGCAGCGTCACCGGGAGTCCGGCCTACGAGCAGTACTTC. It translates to CSVTGSPAYEQYF.

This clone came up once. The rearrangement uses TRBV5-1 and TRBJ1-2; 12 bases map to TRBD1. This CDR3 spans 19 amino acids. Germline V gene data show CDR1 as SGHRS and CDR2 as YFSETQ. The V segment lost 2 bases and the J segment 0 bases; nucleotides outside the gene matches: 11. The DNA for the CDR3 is TGCGCCAGCAGCTTACCGGGACAGGGGGCGAATAAGGCTAACTATGGCTACACCTTC. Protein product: CASSLPGQGANKANYGYTF. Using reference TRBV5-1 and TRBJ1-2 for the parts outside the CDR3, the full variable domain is KAGVTQTPRYLIKTRGQQVTLSCSPISGHRSVSWYQQTPGQGLQFLFEYFSETQRNKGNFPGRFSGRQFSNSRSEMNVSTLELGDSALYLCASSLPGQGANKANYGYTFGSGTRLTVV.

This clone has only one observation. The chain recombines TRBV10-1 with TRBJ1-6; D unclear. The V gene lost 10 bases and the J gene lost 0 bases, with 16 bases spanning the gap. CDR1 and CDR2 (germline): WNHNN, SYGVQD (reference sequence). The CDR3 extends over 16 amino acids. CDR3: CATADTHSSYNSPLHF. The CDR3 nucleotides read TGCGCCACAGCAGACACCCACAGCTCCTATAATTCACCCCTCCACTTT.

The chain's CDR3 is CASSLLGDRPNEKLFF. The CDR3 bases are TGTGCCAGCAGCCTCCTAGGGGACAGGCCTAATGAAAAACTGTTTTTT. The chain couples TRBV3-1 (or the pseudogene TRBV3-2) to TRBJ1-4; 8 bases map to TRBD1. The V and J ends lost 4 bases and 3 bases, in that order; junction bases with no gene match: 7. Germline V gives CDR1 LGHDT, CDR2 YNNKEL (reference sequence). CDR3 length equals 16 residues.

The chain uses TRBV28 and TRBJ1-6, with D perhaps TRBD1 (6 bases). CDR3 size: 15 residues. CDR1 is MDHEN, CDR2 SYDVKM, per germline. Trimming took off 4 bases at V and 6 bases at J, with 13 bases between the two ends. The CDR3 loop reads CASSSTGIGNSPLHF. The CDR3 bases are TGTGCCAGCAGTTCGACAGGTATCGGTAATTCACCCCTCCACTTT.

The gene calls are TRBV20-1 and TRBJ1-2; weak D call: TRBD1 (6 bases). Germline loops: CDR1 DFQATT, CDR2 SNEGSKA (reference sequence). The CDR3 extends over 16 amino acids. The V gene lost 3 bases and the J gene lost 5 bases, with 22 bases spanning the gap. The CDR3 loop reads CSASYGRGRVKYGYTF. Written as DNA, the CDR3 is TGCAGTGCTAGTTATGGCAGGGGAAGGGTAAAGTATGGCTACACCTTC.

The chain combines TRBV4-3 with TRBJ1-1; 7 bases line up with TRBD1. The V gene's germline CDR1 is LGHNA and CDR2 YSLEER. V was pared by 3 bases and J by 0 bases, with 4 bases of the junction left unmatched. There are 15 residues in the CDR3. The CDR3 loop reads CASSHADRLNTEAFF. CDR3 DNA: TGCGCCAGCAGCCATGCGGACAGGTTGAACACTGAAGCTTTCTTT.

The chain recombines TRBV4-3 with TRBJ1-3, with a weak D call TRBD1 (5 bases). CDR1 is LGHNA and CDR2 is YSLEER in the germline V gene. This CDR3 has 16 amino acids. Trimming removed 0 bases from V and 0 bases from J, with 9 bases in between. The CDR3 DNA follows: TGCGCCAGCAGCCAAGATCCGGGGGACTCTGGAAACACCATATATTTT. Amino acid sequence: CASSQDPGDSGNTIYF.

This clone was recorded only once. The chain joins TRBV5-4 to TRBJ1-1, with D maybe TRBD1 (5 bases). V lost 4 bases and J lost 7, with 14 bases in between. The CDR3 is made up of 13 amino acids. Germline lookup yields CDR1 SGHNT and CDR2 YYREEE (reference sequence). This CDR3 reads CASSNQVGHEAFF. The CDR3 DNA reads TGTGCCAGCAGCAACCAGGTCGGACATGAAGCTTTCTTT.

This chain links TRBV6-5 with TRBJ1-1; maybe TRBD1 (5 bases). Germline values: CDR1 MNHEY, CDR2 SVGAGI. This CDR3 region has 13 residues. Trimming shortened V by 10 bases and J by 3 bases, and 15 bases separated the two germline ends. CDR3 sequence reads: CATTKEGHTEAFF. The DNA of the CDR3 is TGTGCCACCACGAAGGAGGGGCACACTGAAGCTTTCTTT.

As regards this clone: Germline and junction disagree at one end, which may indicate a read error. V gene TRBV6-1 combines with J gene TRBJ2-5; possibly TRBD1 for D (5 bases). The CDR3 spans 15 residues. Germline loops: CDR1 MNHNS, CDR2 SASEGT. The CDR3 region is CASSEGPSWGTTLHF. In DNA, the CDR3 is TGTGCCAGCAGTGAAGGGCCCTCTTGGGGCACAACACTCCACTTC.

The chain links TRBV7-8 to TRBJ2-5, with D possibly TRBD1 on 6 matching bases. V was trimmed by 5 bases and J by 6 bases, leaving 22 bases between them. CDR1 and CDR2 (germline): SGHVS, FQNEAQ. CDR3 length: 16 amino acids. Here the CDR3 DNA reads TGTGCCAGCAGCCTAGACCCAGGGACAATTAGGCAGACCCAGTACTTC. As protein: CASSLDPGTIRQTQYF. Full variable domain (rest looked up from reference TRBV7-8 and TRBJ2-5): GAGVSQSPRYKVAKRGQDVALRCDPISGHVSLFWYQQALGQGPEFLTYFQNEAQLDKSGLPSDRFFAERPEGSVSTLKIQRTQQEDSAVYLCASSLDPGTIRQTQYFGPGTRLLVL.

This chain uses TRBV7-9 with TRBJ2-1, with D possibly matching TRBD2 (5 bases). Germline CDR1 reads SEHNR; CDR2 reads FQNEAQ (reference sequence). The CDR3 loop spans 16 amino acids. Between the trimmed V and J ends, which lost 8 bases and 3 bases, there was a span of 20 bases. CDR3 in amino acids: CASRSITGLNYNEQFF. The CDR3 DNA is TGTGCCAGCCGCTCCATCACCGGACTTAACTACAATGAGCAGTTCTTC. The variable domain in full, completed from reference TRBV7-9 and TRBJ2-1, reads DTGVSQNPRHKITKRGQNVTFRCDPISEHNRLYWYRQTLGQGPEFLTYFQNEAQLEKSRLLSDRFSAERPKGSFSTLEIQRTEQGDSAMYLCASRSITGLNYNEQFFGPGTRLTVL.

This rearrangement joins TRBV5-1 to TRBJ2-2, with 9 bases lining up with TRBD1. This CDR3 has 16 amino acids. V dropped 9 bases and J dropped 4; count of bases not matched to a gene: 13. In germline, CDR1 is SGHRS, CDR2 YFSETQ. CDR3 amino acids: CATSARTGDRTGELFF. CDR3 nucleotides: TGCGCCACCTCCGCCCGGACAGGGGATCGCACCGGGGAGCTGTTTTTT.

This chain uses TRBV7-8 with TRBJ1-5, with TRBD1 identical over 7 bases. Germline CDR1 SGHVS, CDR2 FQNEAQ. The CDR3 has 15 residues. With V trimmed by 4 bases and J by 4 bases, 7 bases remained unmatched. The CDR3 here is CASSSRDSRNQPQHF. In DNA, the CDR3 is TGTGCCAGCAGCTCGAGGGACAGCCGAAATCAGCCCCAGCATTTT.

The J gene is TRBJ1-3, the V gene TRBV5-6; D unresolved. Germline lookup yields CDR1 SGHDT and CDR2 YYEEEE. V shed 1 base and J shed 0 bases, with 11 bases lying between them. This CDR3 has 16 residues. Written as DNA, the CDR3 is TGTGCCAGCAGCTTGTCTGGACTGAACTCTGGAAACACCATATATTTT. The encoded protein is CASSLSGLNSGNTIYF.

CDR3 region: CSFGGKTGTGAEAFF. CDR3 nucleotide sequence: TGCAGCTTTGGAGGAAAGACAGGGACGGGGGCTGAAGCTTTCTTT. The chain links TRBV29-1 to TRBJ1-1, with TRBD1 matching over 7 bases. Germline CDR1 SQVTM, CDR2 ANQGSEA. V was clipped by 8 bases and J by 6 bases; unmatched bases: 18. The CDR3 covers 15 residues.

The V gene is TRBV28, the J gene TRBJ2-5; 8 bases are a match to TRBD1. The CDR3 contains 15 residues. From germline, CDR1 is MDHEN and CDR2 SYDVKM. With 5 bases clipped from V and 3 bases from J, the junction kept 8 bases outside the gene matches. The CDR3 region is CASSPRGHWEETQYF. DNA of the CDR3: TGTGCCAGCAGTCCCAGGGGGCACTGGGAAGAGACCCAGTACTTC.

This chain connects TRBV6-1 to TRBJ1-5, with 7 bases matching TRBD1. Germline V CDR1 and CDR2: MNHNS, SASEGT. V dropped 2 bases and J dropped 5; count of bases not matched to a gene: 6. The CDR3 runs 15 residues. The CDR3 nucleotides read TGTGCCAGCAGTGAAACGGACAGGAACTATCAGCCCCAGCATTTT. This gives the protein CASSETDRNYQPQHF.

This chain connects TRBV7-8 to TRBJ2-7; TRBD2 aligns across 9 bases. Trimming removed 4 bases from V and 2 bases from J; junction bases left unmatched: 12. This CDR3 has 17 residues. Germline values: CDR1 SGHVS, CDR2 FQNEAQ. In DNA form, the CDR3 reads TGTGCCAGCAGCTCTCTAGCGGGGTCCGGTGGGACCTACGAGCAGTACTTC. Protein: CASSSLAGSGGTYEQYF. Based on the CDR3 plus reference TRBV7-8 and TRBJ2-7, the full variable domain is GAGVSQSPRYKVAKRGQDVALRCDPISGHVSLFWYQQALGQGPEFLTYFQNEAQLDKSGLPSDRFFAERPEGSVSTLKIQRTQQEDSAVYLCASSSLAGSGGTYEQYFGPGTRLTVT.

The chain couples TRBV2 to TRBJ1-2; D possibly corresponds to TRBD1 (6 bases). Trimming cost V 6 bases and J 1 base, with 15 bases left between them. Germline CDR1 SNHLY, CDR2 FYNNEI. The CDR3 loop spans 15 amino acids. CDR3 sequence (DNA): TGTGCCAGCAGGGCGAACAGGGTTCTTAACTATGGCTACACCTTC. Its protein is CASRANRVLNYGYTF. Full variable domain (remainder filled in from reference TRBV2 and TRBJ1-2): EPEVTQTPSHQVTQMGQEVILRCVPISNHLYFYWYRQILGQKVEFLVSFYNNEISEKSEIFDDQFSVERPDGSNFTLKIRSTKLEDSAMYFCASRANRVLNYGYTFGSGTRLTVV.

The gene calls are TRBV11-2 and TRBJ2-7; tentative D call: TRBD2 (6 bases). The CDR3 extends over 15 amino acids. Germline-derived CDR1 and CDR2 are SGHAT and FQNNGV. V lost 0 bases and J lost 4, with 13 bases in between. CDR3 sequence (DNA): TGTGCCAGCAGCTTAGAGGGACGCGGGGCTTACGAGCAGTACTTC. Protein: CASSLEGRGAYEQYF.

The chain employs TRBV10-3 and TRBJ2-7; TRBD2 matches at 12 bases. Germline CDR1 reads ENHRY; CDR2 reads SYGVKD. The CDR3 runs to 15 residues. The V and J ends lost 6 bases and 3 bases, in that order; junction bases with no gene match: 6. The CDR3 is CAIRQRTSGDYEQYF. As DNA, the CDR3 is TGTGCCATCAGGCAAAGGACTAGCGGGGACTACGAGCAGTACTTC.

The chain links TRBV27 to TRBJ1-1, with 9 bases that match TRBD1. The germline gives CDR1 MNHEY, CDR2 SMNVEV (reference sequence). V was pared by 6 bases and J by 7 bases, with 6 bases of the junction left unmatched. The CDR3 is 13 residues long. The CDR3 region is CASSRDRAGEAFF. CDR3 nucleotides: TGTGCCAGCAGCCGGGACAGGGCTGGTGAAGCTTTCTTT.

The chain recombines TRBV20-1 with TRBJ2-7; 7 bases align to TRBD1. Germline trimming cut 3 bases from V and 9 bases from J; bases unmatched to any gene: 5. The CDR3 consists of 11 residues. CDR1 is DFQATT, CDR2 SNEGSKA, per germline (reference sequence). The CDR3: CSARDRYAQYF. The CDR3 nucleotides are TGCAGTGCTAGGGACAGGTATGCGCAGTACTTC.

The CDR3: CASSIIRVSSNQPQHF. The CDR3, as DNA: TGTGCCAGTAGTATTATTCGGGTTTCGAGCAATCAGCCCCAGCATTTT. The genes are TRBV19 and TRBJ1-5, with unresolved D. Germline CDR1 and CDR2: LNHDA and SQIVND (reference sequence). The V gene lost 3 bases and the J gene lost 1 base, with 13 bases spanning the gap. The CDR3 has 16 residues.

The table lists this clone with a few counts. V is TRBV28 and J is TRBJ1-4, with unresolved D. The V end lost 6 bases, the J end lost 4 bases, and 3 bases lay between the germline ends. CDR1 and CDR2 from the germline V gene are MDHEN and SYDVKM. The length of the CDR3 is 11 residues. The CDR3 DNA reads TGTGCCAGCAGACTTAATGAAAAACTGTTTTTT. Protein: CASRLNEKLFF.

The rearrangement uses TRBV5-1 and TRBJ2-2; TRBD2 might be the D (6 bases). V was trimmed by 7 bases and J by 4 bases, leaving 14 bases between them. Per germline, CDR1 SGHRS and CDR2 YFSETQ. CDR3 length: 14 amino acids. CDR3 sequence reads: CASCTLASTGELFF. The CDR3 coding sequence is TGCGCCAGCTGTACCCTAGCGAGCACCGGGGAGCTGTTTTTT.

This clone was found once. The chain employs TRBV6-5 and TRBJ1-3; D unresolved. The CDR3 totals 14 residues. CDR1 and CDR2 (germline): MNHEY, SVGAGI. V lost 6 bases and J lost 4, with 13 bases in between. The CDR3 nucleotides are TGTGCCAGCAGCCGCTCGTCCGGGGGAAACACCATATATTTT. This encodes CASSRSSGGNTIYF.

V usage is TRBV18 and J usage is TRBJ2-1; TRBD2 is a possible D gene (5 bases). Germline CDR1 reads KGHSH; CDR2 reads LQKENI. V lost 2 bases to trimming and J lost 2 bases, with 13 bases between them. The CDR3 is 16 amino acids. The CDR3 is CASSPGSRNPYNEQFF. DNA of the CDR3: TGTGCCAGCTCACCAGGGAGTAGAAACCCCTACAATGAGCAGTTCTTC.

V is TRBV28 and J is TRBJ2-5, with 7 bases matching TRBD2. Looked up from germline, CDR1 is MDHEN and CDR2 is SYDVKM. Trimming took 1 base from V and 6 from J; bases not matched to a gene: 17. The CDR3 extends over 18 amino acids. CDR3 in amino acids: CASSLLGPVGEGKKTQYF. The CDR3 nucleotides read TGTGCCAGCAGTTTATTGGGACCGGTCGGGGAGGGTAAGAAGACCCAGTACTTC.